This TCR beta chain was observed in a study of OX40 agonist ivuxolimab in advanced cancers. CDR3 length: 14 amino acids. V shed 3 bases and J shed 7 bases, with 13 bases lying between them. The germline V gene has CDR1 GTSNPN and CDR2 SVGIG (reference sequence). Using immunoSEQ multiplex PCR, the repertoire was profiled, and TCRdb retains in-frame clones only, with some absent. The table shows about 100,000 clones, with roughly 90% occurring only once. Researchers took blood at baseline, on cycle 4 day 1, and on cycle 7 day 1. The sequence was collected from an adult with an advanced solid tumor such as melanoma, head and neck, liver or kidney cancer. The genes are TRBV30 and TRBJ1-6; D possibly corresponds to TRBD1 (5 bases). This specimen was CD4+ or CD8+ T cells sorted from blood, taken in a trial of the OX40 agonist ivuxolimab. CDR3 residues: CAWRSGGANSPLHF. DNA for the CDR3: TGTGCCTGGAGAAGCGGGGGTGCGAATTCACCCCTCCACTTT.